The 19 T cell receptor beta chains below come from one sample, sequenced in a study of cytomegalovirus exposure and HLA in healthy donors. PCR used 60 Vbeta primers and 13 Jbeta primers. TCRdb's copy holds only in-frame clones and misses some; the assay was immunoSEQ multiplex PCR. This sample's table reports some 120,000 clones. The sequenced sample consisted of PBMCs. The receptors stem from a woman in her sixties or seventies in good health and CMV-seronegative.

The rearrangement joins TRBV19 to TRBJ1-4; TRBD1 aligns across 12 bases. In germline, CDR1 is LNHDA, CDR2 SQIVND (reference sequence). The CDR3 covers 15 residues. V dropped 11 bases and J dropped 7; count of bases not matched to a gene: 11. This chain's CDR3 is CAGRDRGHGGEKLFF. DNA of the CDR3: TGTGCCGGCCGGGACAGGGGGCACGGGGGTGAAAAACTGTTTTTT.

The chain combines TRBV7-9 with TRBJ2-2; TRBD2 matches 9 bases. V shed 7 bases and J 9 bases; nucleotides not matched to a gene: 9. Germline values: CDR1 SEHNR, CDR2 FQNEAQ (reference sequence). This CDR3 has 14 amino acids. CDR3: CASNGGGGARELFF. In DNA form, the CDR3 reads TGTGCCAGCAACGGCGGCGGGGGGGCCCGGGAGCTGTTTTTT.

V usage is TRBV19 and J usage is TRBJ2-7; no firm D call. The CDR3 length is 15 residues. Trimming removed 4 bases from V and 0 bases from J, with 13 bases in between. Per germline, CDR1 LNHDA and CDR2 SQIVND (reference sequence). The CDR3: CASSREVFSSYEQYF. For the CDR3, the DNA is TGTGCCAGTAGTAGAGAGGTATTCAGCTCCTACGAGCAGTACTTC.

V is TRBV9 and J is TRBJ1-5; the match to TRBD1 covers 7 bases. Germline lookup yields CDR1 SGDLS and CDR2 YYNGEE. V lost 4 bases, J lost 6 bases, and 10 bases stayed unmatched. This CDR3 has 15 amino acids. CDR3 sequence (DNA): TGTGCCAGCAGCCGTGGCAGGGGGGACTCTCAGCCCCAGCATTTT. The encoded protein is CASSRGRGDSQPQHF.

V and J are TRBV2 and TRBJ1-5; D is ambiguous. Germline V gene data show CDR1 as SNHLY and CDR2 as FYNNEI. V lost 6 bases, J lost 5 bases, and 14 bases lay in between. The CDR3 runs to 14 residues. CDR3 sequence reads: CASRRHKEDQPQHF. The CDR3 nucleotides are TGTGCCAGCAGGAGACACAAGGAGGATCAGCCCCAGCATTTT.

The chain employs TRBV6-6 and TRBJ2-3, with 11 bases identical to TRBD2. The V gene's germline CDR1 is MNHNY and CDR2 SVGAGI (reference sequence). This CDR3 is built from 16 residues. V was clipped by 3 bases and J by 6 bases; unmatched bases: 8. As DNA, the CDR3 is TGTGCCAGCAGTTATACGACTAGCGGGGCGCCGGATACGCAGTATTTT. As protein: CASSYTTSGAPDTQYF.

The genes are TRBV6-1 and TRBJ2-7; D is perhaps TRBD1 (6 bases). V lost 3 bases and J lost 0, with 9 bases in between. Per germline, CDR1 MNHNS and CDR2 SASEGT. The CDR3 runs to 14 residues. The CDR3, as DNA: TGTGCCAGCAGTGAGGACAGAACCTCCTACGAGCAGTACTTC. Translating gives CASSEDRTSYEQYF.

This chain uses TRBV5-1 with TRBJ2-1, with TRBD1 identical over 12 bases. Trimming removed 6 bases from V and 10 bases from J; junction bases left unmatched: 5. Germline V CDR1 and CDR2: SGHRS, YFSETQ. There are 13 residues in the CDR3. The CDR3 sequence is CASNRDRGREQFF. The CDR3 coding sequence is TGCGCCAGCAACAGGGACAGGGGGCGAGAGCAGTTCTTC.

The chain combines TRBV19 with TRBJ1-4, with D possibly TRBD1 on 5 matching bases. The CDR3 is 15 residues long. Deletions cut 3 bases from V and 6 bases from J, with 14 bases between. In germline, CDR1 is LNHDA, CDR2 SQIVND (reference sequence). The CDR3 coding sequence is TGTGCCAGTAGTATGATCGGGGGGGAGGATGAAAAACTGTTTTTT. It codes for CASSMIGGEDEKLFF.

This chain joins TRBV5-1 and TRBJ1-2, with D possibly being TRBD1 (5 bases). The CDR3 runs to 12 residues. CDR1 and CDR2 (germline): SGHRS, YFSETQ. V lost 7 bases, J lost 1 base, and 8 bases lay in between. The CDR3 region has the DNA TGCGCCAGCGGGGCGGATAACTATGGCTACACCTTC. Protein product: CASGADNYGYTF. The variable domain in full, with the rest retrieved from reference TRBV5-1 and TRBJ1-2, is KAGVTQTPRYLIKTRGQQVTLSCSPISGHRSVSWYQQTPGQGLQFLFEYFSETQRNKGNFPGRFSGRQFSNSRSEMNVSTLELGDSALYLCASGADNYGYTFGSGTRLTVV.

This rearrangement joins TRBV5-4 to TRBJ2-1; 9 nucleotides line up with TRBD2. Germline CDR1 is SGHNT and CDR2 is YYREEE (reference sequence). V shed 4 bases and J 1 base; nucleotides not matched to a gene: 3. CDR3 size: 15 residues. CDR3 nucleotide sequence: TGTGCCAGCAGCCGCGGGGGGGAATCCTACAATGAGCAGTTCTTC. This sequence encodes CASSRGGESYNEQFF.

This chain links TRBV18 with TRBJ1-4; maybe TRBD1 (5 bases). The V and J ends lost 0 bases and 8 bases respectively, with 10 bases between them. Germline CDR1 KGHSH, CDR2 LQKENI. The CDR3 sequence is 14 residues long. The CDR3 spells CASSPPGQGEKLFF. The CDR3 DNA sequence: TGTGCCAGCTCACCACCAGGCCAGGGAGAAAAACTGTTTTTT.

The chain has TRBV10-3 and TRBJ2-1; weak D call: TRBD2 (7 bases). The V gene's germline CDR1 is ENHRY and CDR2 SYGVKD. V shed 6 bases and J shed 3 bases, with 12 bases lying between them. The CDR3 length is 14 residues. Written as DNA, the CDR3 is TGTGCCATCAGCCGGGGGGCAGACTACAATGAGCAGTTCTTC. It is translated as CAISRGADYNEQFF.

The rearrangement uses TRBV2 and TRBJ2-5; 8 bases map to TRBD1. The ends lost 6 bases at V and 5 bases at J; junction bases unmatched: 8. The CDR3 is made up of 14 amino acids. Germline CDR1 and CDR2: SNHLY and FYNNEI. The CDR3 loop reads CASRDRGGGETQYF. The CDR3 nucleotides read TGTGCCAGCAGAGACAGGGGCGGTGGCGAGACCCAGTACTTC.

CDR3 sequence (DNA): TGTGCCAGCAGCGTAGCAGGGGATAACTACGAGCAGTACTTC. Translation: CASSVAGDNYEQYF. The V and J genes are TRBV9 and TRBJ2-5; TRBD1 might be the D (6 bases). The end of the DNA fits TRBJ2-7 better, so the J call may be wrong. This CDR3 spans 14 amino acids. Germline CDR1 SGDLS, CDR2 YYNGEE.

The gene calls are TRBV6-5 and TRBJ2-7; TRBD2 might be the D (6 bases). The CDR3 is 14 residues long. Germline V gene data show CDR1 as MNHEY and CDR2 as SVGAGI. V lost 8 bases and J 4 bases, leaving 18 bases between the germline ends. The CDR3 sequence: CASPTGTRGYEQYF. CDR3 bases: TGTGCCAGCCCAACCGGGACCCGGGGGTACGAGCAGTACTTC.

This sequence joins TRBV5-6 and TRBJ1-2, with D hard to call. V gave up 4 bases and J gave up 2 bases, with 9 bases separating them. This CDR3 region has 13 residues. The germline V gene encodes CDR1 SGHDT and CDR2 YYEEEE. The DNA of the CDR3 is TGTGCCAGCAGCCCCCAGGCGAACTATGGCTACACCTTC. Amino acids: CASSPQANYGYTF.

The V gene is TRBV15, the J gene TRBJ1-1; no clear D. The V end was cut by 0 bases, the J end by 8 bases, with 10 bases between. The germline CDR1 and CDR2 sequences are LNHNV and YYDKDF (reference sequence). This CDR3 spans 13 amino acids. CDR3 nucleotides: TGTGCCACCAGCAGAGACACCCGAGCGGAAGCTTTCTTT. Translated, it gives CATSRDTRAEAFF.

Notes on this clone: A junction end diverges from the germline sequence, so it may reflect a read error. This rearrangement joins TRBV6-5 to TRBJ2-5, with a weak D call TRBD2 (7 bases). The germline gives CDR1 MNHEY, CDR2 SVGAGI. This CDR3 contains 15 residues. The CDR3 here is CASRRGEGNQETQYF. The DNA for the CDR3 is TGTGCCAGCAGGAGGGGGGAGGGGAACCAGGAGACCCAGTACTTC.